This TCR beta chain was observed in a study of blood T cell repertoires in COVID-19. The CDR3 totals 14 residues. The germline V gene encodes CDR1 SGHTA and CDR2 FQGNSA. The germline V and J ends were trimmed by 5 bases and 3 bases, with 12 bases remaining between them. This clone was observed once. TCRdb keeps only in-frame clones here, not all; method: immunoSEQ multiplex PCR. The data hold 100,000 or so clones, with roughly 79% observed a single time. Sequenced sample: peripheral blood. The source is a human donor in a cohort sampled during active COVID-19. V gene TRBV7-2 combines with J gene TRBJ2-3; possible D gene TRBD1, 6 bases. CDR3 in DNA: TGTGCCAGCAGCCAAGGACAGCAGACAGATACGCAGTATTTT. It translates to CASSQGQQTDTQYF.